This TCR beta chain originates from a study of T cell changes during pregnancy in multiple sclerosis. The V gene's germline CDR1 is SNHLY and CDR2 FYNNEI. This CDR3 is 13 amino acids long. The trim removed 8 bases at V and 4 bases at J, leaving 5 bases unmatched. Using immunoSEQ multiplex PCR, the repertoire was profiled, and TCRdb retains in-frame clones only, with some absent. The sample includes over 25,000 clones, just over 90% seen only once; the top ten take around 0.41%. This receptor was identified in a female donor with multiple sclerosis, enrolled in a pregnancy study. The source material was CD4+ T cells from peripheral blood mononuclear cells, sampled in the second trimester of pregnancy. The chain has TRBV2 and TRBJ1-5; 7 nucleotides line up with TRBD1. This CDR3 reads CASSDRLNQPQHF. In DNA, the CDR3 is TGTGCCAGCTCGGACAGGCTTAATCAGCCCCAGCATTTT. Complete variable domain (other parts from reference TRBV2 and TRBJ1-5): EPEVTQTPSHQVTQMGQEVILRCVPISNHLYFYWYRQILGQKVEFLVSFYNNEISEKSEIFDDQFSVERPDGSNFTLKIRSTKLEDSAMYFCASSDRLNQPQHFGDGTRLSIL.